The 13 T cell receptor beta chains below come from one sample, sequenced in a study of OX40 agonist ivuxolimab in advanced cancers. Profiled with immunoSEQ multiplex PCR; TCRdb holds only in-frame clones, not every one. The data hold some 74,000 clones, with roughly 87% observed a single time. Sample: CD4+ or CD8+ T cells sorted from blood, taken in a trial of the OX40 agonist ivuxolimab. These receptors were collected from an adult with an advanced solid tumor such as melanoma, head and neck, liver or kidney cancer.

This chain connects TRBV5-5 to TRBJ2-7; D uncertain. In germline, CDR1 is SGHKS, CDR2 YYEKEE (reference sequence). This CDR3 is built from 10 residues. CDR3 DNA: TGTGCCAGCAGCTTGATAGTCTGTAGGGTC. Amino acid sequence: CASSLIVCRV.

The V and J genes are TRBV28 and TRBJ1-5; D is undetermined. Trimming left V 4 bases short and J 2 bases short, with 12 bases between. Germline CDR1 MDHEN, CDR2 SYDVKM. The length of the CDR3 is 15 residues. The CDR3 coding sequence is TGTGCCAGCAGTTCGGGCGGGAGGGGCAATCAGCCCCAGCATTTT. It encodes CASSSGGRGNQPQHF.

This clone has at least ten counts. The chain recombines TRBV30 with TRBJ1-4; unclear D gene. This CDR3 contains 12 residues. Trimming stripped 0 bases from V and 7 bases from J, with 6 bases between. The germline V gene has CDR1 GTSNPN and CDR2 SVGIG (reference sequence). CDR3: CAWSVLREKLFF. CDR3 DNA sequence: TGTGCCTGGAGTGTACTCCGTGAAAAACTGTTTTTT.

The chain employs TRBV6-4 and TRBJ1-2; possibly TRBD1 for D (6 bases). The length of the CDR3 is 14 residues. Trimming left V 0 bases short and J 7 bases short, with 12 bases between. Germline values: CDR1 MRHNA, CDR2 SNTAGT. CDR3 protein: CASSDSAGASGYTF. CDR3 in DNA: TGTGCCAGCAGTGACTCGGCGGGGGCGAGTGGCTACACCTTC.

J is TRBJ2-2 and V is TRBV2; the D gene could be TRBD1 or TRBD2 (6 bases each). CDR3 length equals 15 residues. Deletions cut 0 bases from V and 2 bases from J, with 7 bases between. CDR1 is SNHLY, CDR2 FYNNEI, per germline. In nucleotides, the CDR3 is TGTGCCAGCAGTGAAGCGGGGGGCAACACCGGGGAGCTGTTTTTT. Its translation: CASSEAGGNTGELFF.

This chain connects TRBV25-1 to TRBJ1-2, with D maybe TRBD1 (5 bases). Between the trimmed V and J ends, which lost 5 bases and 0 bases, there was a span of 10 bases. This CDR3 is built from 14 residues. Germline CDR1 MGHDK, CDR2 SYGVNS. The CDR3 DNA sequence: TGTGCCAGCAGTCTGGGGGGGGCTAACTATGGCTACACCTTC. Protein sequence: CASSLGGANYGYTF.

This sequence joins TRBV6-1 and TRBJ1-2; D not certain. This CDR3 spans 12 amino acids. V was clipped by 7 bases and J by 2 bases, with 8 bases between them. Germline V gene lookup returns CDR1 MNHNS and CDR2 SASEGT. CDR3 protein: CASTSANYGYTF. The CDR3 DNA reads TGTGCCAGCACTTCGGCCAACTATGGCTACACCTTC.

This chain uses TRBV6-9 with TRBJ1-2, with 12 positions matching TRBD1. The germline CDR1 and CDR2 sequences are MNHGY and SVAAGI. Trimming at V came to 3 bases and at J to 3 bases, leaving 2 bases not matched to a gene. The CDR3 consists of 15 residues. The CDR3 nucleotides read TGTGCCAGCAGTTACGGGGACAGGGGGCACTATGGCTACACCTTC. Amino acid sequence: CASSYGDRGHYGYTF.

The chain couples TRBV7-9 to TRBJ1-2; D is undetermined. V was clipped by 1 base and J by 4 bases, with 7 bases between them. This CDR3 has 13 amino acids. The germline V gene encodes CDR1 SEHNR and CDR2 FQNEAQ (reference sequence). The CDR3 DNA reads TGTGCCAGCAGCTTAGGCACTATCTATGGCTACACCTTC. Translating it yields CASSLGTIYGYTF.

The V and J genes are TRBV6-1 and TRBJ2-3; 9 bases map to TRBD1. J gave up 2 bases and V 0 bases, and 3 bases lay outside the gene matches. Per germline, CDR1 MNHNS and CDR2 SASEGT. The CDR3 is 16 residues long. The CDR3 is CASSEAGQGITDTQYF. CDR3 DNA: TGTGCCAGCAGTGAAGCTGGACAGGGGATCACAGATACGCAGTATTTT.

The chain recombines TRBV6-1 with TRBJ1-5; 7 nucleotides match TRBD1. Trimming at V came to 8 bases and at J to 4 bases, leaving 11 bases not matched to a gene. Germline-derived CDR1 and CDR2 are MNHNS and SASEGT. This CDR3 comprises 15 residues. DNA for the CDR3: TGTGCCAGCGGGCGGCACGGGACAGCTAATCAGCCCCAGCATTTT. Amino acids: CASGRHGTANQPQHF.

The chain uses TRBV27 and TRBJ2-6; 8 nucleotides match TRBD2. V lost 5 bases, J lost 3 bases, and 3 bases stayed unmatched. Looked up from germline, CDR1 is MNHEY and CDR2 is SMNVEV (reference sequence). CDR3 length: 15 residues. The CDR3 spells CASSRLAIGANVLTF. CDR3 bases: TGTGCCAGCAGTAGACTAGCGATTGGGGCCAACGTCCTGACTTTC.

The rearrangement links TRBV7-9 to TRBJ2-1; TRBD1 agrees at 8 bases. The V gene end was trimmed by 5 bases and the J gene end by 0 bases; junction bases not matched to a gene: 9. Germline values: CDR1 SEHNR, CDR2 FQNEAQ (reference sequence). The CDR3 loop spans 17 amino acids. The CDR3 loop is CASSPKTGASSYNEQFF. The CDR3 coding sequence is TGTGCCAGCAGCCCAAAGACAGGGGCCAGCTCCTACAATGAGCAGTTCTTC.